This is a list of T cell receptor beta chains from one sample in a study of Graves' ophthalmopathy and Graves' hyperthyroidism. TCRdb re-analysed the multiplex PCR reads in MiXCR, keeping a single row per CDR3 protein. The data show around 520,000 distinct CDR3 sequences, about 35% seen once. Sequenced material: peripheral blood or thyroid tissue (not recorded which). These receptors were taken from an adult man with Graves' hyperthyroidism. The CDR3 runs from the conserved cysteine through the conserved F or W. The D gene is left open where the match is weak. Size values are once, few and many counts, or a class for expanded clones, and some rows have none.

d_gene | j_gene | abundance | v_gene | CDR3aa | CDR3nt
TRBD2 | TRBJ2-2 | many | TRBV7-9 | CASSPSGRNTGELFF | TGTGCCAGCAGCCCTAGCGGCCGGAACACCGGGGAGCTGTTTTTT
- | TRBJ2-3 | - | TRBV7-2 | CASSLVTKGDTQYF | TGTGCCAGCAGCTTAGTCACAAAGGGAGATACGCAGTATTTT
- | TRBJ1-6 | - | TRBV11-2 | CASSLVAGFGSPLHF | TGTGCCAGCAGCTTAGTTGCTGGGTTCGGGTCACCCCTCCACTTT
- | TRBJ2-5 | - | TRBV6-6 | CASSYNGPTQETQYF | TGTGCCAGCAGTTATAATGGACCGACCCAAGAGACCCAGTACTTC
TRBD2 | TRBJ2-7 | - | TRBV6-6 | CASRFLSGSSYEQYF | TGTGCCAGCAGATTTCTTAGCGGGAGCTCCTACGAGCAGTACTTC
TRBD2 | TRBJ2-1 | - | TRBV5-4 | CASRPGLADHSEQFF | TGTGCCAGCAGACCCGGGCTAGCGGACCACAGTGAGCAGTTCTTC
TRBD2 | TRBJ2-7 | - | TRBV7-8 | CASSLTRLAGGEQYF | TGTGCCAGCAGTTTAACCCGGCTAGCGGGAGGCGAGCAGTACTTC
- | TRBJ2-7 | - | TRBV7-2 | CASSLASASEQYF | TGTGCCAGCAGCTTAGCCTCGGCAAGTGAGCAGTACTTC
- | TRBJ2-5 | - | TRBV7-2 | CASSLMESTHTQYF | TGTGCCAGCAGCTTAATGGAGAGCACACATACGCAGTACTTC
TRBD2 | TRBJ2-1 | - | TRBV9 | CASSVGGRVGNEQFF | TGTGCCAGCAGCGTAGGCGGGAGGGTAGGCAATGAGCAGTTCTTC
- | TRBJ1-1 | few | TRBV19 | CASSSRTAPGNTEAFF | TGTGCCAGTAGTAGCCGGACAGCCCCTGGGAACACTGAAGCTTTCTTT
TRBD1 | TRBJ1-5 | many | TRBV6-6 | CASSTYRGGNQPQHF | TGTGCCAGCAGTACCTACAGGGGGGGGAATCAGCCCCAGCATTTT
- | TRBJ1-5 | many | TRBV5-1 | CASSLVGAQPQHF | TGCGCCAGCAGCTTGGTGGGCGCTCAGCCCCAGCATTTT
- | TRBJ2-2 | many | TRBV7-9 | CASSLAITGELFF | TGTGCCAGCAGCTTAGCGATCACCGGGGAGCTGTTTTTT
- | TRBJ1-1 | few | TRBV6-6 | CASSYSPTEANTEAFF | TGTGCCAGCAGTTATTCCCCGACAGAAGCGAACACTGAAGCTTTCTTT
TRBD2 | TRBJ2-1 | once | TRBV24-1 | CATSTVGGIYNEQFF | TGTGCCACCAGTACCGTGGGAGGGATCTACAATGAGCAGTTCTTC
- | TRBJ1-2 | - | TRBV6-5 | CASSHGQSYGYTF | TGTGCCAGCAGCCATGGACAGTCCTATGGCTACACCTTC
- | TRBJ2-5 | - | TRBV15 | CAAGSGQRGETQYF | TGTGCCGCTGGTTCTGGACAGAGAGGGGAGACCCAGTACTTC
- | TRBJ1-1 | few | TRBV9 | CASSARDTDTEAFF | TGTGCCAGCAGCGCCCGGGACACAGACACTGAAGCTTTCTTT
- | TRBJ1-1 | many | TRBV24-1 | CATSGTSVGDTEAFF | TGTGCCACCAGTGGAACCTCCGTGGGGGACACTGAAGCTTTCTTT
- | TRBJ1-1 | - | TRBV20-1 | CSAWGVGGTEAFF | TGCAGTGCTTGGGGGGTGGGGGGCACTGAAGCTTTCTTT
- | TRBJ1-5 | many | TRBV20-1 | CSASGLNNQPQHF | TGCAGTGCGTCGGGACTCAACAATCAGCCCCAGCATTTT
TRBD1 | TRBJ2-5 | many | TRBV7-2 | CASSRTGDQETQYF | TGTGCCAGCAGCCGGACAGGGGACCAAGAGACCCAGTACTTC
TRBD1 | TRBJ1-1 | many | TRBV24-1 | CATSGSGQDLNTEAFF | TGTGCCACCAGTGGGTCGGGACAGGACTTGAACACTGAAGCTTTCTTT
- | TRBJ2-1 | - | TRBV5-1 | CASSLVGANNYEQFF | TGCGCCAGCAGCTTGGTTGGTGCAAACAATTATGAGCAGTTCTTC
- | TRBJ1-1 | many | TRBV29-1 | CSISGPLNTEAFF | TGCAGCATTTCGGGGCCATTGAACACTGAAGCTTTCTTT
- | TRBJ2-7 | - | TRBV3-1 | CASSQAGTVYEQYF | TGTGCCAGCAGCCAAGCCGGGACGGTCTACGAGCAGTACTTC
TRBD2 | TRBJ2-2 | - | TRBV9 | CASSEGTSYSGELFF | TGTGCCAGCAGCGAGGGGACTAGCTATTCCGGGGAGCTGTTTTTT
- | TRBJ2-7 | - | TRBV11-2 | CASSPPGGSSYERYF | TGTGCCAGCAGCCCCCCAGGAGGTTCCTCCTACGAGCGGTACTTC
- | TRBJ1-5 | once | TRBV10-3 | CAISGEGGWPQHF | TGTGCCATCAGTGGGGAGGGAGGATGGCCCCAGCATTTT
- | TRBJ1-2 | few | TRBV24-1 | CATSATGGAGYTF | TGTGCCACCAGCGCGACCGGGGGCGCGGGCTACACCTTC
TRBD1 | TRBJ2-5 | few | TRBV29-1 | CSVGAGGF | TGCAGCGTTGGAGCAGGGGGCTTC
TRBD2 | TRBJ2-1 | - | TRBV7-8 | CASSLAASGRNLNEQFF | TGTGCCAGCAGCTTAGCGGCTAGCGGGAGGAATCTGAATGAGCAGTTCTTC
- | TRBJ2-1 | - | TRBV25-1 | CASSPGGAVLNNEQFF | TGTGCCAGCAGTCCTGGGGGGGCAGTACTAAACAATGAGCAGTTCTTC
- | TRBJ1-5 | many | TRBV4-1 | CASSQVTYNQPQHF | TGCGCCAGCAGCCAAGTTACCTACAATCAGCCCCAGCATTTT
TRBD1 | TRBJ1-5 | many | TRBV7-2 | CASSLATGGMAQHF | TGTGCCAGCAGCTTAGCGACAGGGGGAATGGCCCAGCATTTT
TRBD2 | TRBJ2-5 | - | TRBV29-1 | CSVQGLAGGQETQYF | TGCAGCGTTCAGGGGTTAGCGGGGGGACAAGAGACCCAGTACTTC
- | TRBJ1-6 | many | TRBV6-5 | CASSNLGWESNSPLHF | TGTGCCAGCAGTAACCTGGGGTGGGAGAGTAATTCACCCCTCCACTTT
- | TRBJ2-7 | few | TRBV4-2 | CASSQELGAASEQYF | TGTGCCAGCAGCCAAGAACTAGGGGCCGCGTCGGAGCAGTACTTC
- | TRBJ1-5 | many | TRBV4-1 | CASSQVGQDNQPQHF | TGCGCCAGCAGCCAAGTAGGTCAGGACAATCAGCCCCAGCATTTT
- | TRBJ2-1 | - | TRBV9 | CASSVGAGHSYNEQFF | TGTGCCAGCAGCGTAGGGGCGGGACACTCCTACAATGAGCAGTTCTTC
- | TRBJ1-4 | - | TRBV28 | CASSPDRTANEKLFF | TGTGCCAGCAGTCCCGACAGAACAGCGAACGAAAAACTGTTTTTT
- | TRBJ1-1 | many | TRBV6-1 | CASIMTANTEAFF | TGTGCCAGCATCATGACGGCGAACACTGAAGCTTTCTTT
- | TRBJ2-2 | many | TRBV5-1 | CASSLDGLRGTGELFF | TGCGCCAGCAGCTTGGATGGGCTAAGGGGCACCGGGGAGCTGTTTTTT
- | TRBJ1-4 | - | TRBV18 | CASSPSNEKLFF | TGTGCCAGCTCACCCTCTAATGAAAAACTGTTTTTT
- | TRBJ2-7 | - | TRBV6-5 | CASSGTGINEQYF | TGTGCCAGCAGCGGGACGGGGATAAACGAGCAGTACTTC
- | TRBJ1-4 | - | TRBV29-1 | CSVGSRDEKLFF | TGCAGCGTTGGAAGCAGGGATGAAAAACTGTTTTTT
- | TRBJ2-3 | - | TRBV2 | CASTDIATDTQYF | TGTGCCAGCACAGACATTGCCACAGATACGCAGTATTTT
TRBD2 | TRBJ2-5 | many | TRBV4-2 | CASSQVRLAGQETQYF | TGTGCCAGCAGCCAAGTCAGGCTAGCGGGCCAAGAGACCCAGTACTTC
- | TRBJ2-2 | many | TRBV7-9 | CASSLRTGTSNTGELFF | TGTGCCAGCAGCTTACGGACTGGGACATCGAACACCGGGGAGCTGTTTTTT
- | TRBJ2-7 | - | TRBV20-1 | CSAVRAGYEQYF | TGCAGTGCCGTACGGGCTGGGTACGAGCAGTACTTC
- | TRBJ2-6 | many | TRBV12-3/TRBV12-4 | CASSLWDAGANVLTF | TGTGCCAGCAGTTTATGGGATGCAGGGGCCAACGTCCTGACTTTC
- | TRBJ2-6 | many | TRBV12-3/TRBV12-4 | CASSTDNSGANVLTF | TGTGCCAGCAGTACTGACAACTCTGGGGCCAACGTCCTGACTTTC